The clone carrying this T cell receptor (beta chain) occurred once. Between the trimmed V and J ends, which lost 2 bases and 8 bases, there was a span of 14 bases. The CDR3 consists of 14 residues. Germline V gene lookup returns CDR1 SGHTA and CDR2 FQGNSA. This sample is part of a study of blood T cell repertoires in COVID-19. Study in general: COVID-19 samples from acute and convalescent phases originated in the United States, Italy and Spain. PBMCs, B-cell-depleted T cells, or T cells were the source of the cDNA or gDNA that made up the material.

How the authors handled the data: From reference gene primer amplification, estimates of nucleated cell counts were derived. The method was immunoSEQ multiplex PCR; TCRdb's version includes in-frame clones alone and lacks a portion of them. V, J and clone size reflect that table, while D and trimming were determined from the DNA. The sample contains hundreds of thousands of clones, about 91% of which appear only once. Sequences were obtained from peripheral blood. This clonotype was obtained from a woman between 25 and 40 years old who had recovered from COVID-19. The rearrangement joins TRBV7-2 to TRBJ2-3; weak D call: TRBD2 (5 bases). CDR3 in DNA: TGTGCCAGCAGCTTAACGTGGTCGGCGGGTACGCAGTATTTT. The encoded protein is CASSLTWSAGTQYF.